Sequencing of this T cell receptor beta chain was carried out in a study of cytomegalovirus exposure and HLA in healthy donors. V was cut by 2 bases and J by 0 bases, with 9 bases left in between. The CDR3 extends over 15 amino acids. Germline V gives CDR1 SNHLY, CDR2 FYNNEI. Regarding donors, all were healthy bone marrow donors. The PCR made use of 60 Vbeta and 13 Jbeta primers. The repertoire was sequenced with immunoSEQ multiplex PCR; TCRdb's copy has only in-frame clones and lacks some. This sample yields some 170,000 clones, of which about four fifths are seen a single time; over 2.5% belongs to the top ten. Notes on the study in general: As was reported, the classifier diagnosed cytomegalovirus status with high specificity and sensitivity. TCR beta sequences numbering under 20,000 were associated with HLA alleles at 0.05 false discovery rate in a later analysis.

Concerning this clone itself: What it recognizes is unknown.

Input material: PBMCs. This chain connects TRBV2 to TRBJ2-3; TRBD2 is a possible D gene (5 bases). This sequence was found in a male donor in good health and CMV-seronegative. CDR3 in DNA: TGTGCCAGCAGTGAATGGAGGACCAGCACAGATACGCAGTATTTT. It codes for CASSEWRTSTDTQYF.